Presented here are 25 T cell receptor beta chains from one specimen sequenced in a study of blood T cell repertoires in COVID-19. The method was immunoSEQ multiplex PCR; TCRdb's version includes in-frame clones alone and lacks a portion of them. The data show a few hundred thousand clones, about 90% seen once. Sequences were obtained from PBMCs or T cells enriched from blood (not recorded which). Every receptor here comes from a woman aged 30 to 39 who had recovered from COVID-19.

V usage is TRBV19 and J usage is TRBJ1-4; TRBD1 matches at 12 bases. Germline lookup yields CDR1 LNHDA and CDR2 SQIVND (reference sequence). The trim removed 3 bases at V and 7 bases at J, leaving 9 bases unmatched. This CDR3 contains 17 residues. The CDR3 region is CASSIPGTGGIGEKLFF. The CDR3 nucleotides read TGTGCCAGTAGTATCCCTGGGACAGGGGGCATTGGTGAAAAACTGTTTTTT. Looking up the rest from reference TRBV19 and TRBJ1-4 gives the full variable domain: DGGITQSPKYLFRKEGQNVTLSCEQNLNHDAMYWYRQDPGQGLRLIYYSQIVNDFQKGDIAEGYSVSREKKESFPLTVTSAQKNPTAFYLCASSIPGTGGIGEKLFFGSGTQLSVL.

The chain carries TRBV15 and TRBJ2-1, with D unclear. V was cut by 2 bases and J by 2 bases, with 10 bases left in between. CDR3 length equals 15 residues. In germline, CDR1 is LNHNV, CDR2 YYDKDF (reference sequence). The CDR3 DNA reads as TGTGCCACCAGCAGATTCTTGGAGCCCTACAATGAGCAGTTCTTC. Its protein is CATSRFLEPYNEQFF.

The rearrangement joins TRBV25-1 to TRBJ1-2; possible D gene TRBD1, 5 bases. The CDR3 has 13 amino acids. Germline V CDR1 and CDR2: MGHDK, SYGVNS. Trimming left V 4 bases short and J 6 bases short, with 12 bases between. The CDR3 reads CASSVGVVNGYTF. The CDR3 DNA sequence: TGTGCCAGCAGTGTAGGGGTCGTCAATGGCTACACCTTC.

The chain couples TRBV6-5 to TRBJ1-1; tentatively, D is TRBD1 (5 bases). V shed 6 bases and J shed 4 bases, with 18 bases lying between them. Per the germline V gene, CDR1 is MNHEY and CDR2 is SVGAGI. The CDR3 consists of 15 residues. The CDR3 DNA is TGTGCCAGCAGCCTTCGGACATCGGGAGGCACTGAAGCTTTCTTT. It yields the protein CASSLRTSGGTEAFF.

There are a few counts of this clone. The chain carries TRBV5-1 and TRBJ2-3, with TRBD1 matching over 7 bases. In germline, CDR1 is SGHRS, CDR2 YFSETQ. The CDR3 is made up of 15 amino acids. After removal of 4 bases from V and 0 bases from J, the junction contained 5 bases not matched to a gene. As DNA, the CDR3 is TGCGCCAGCAGCCGATTACAGGGGAGCACAGATACGCAGTATTTT. Encoded protein: CASSRLQGSTDTQYF.

For the CDR3, the DNA is TGTGCCAGCAGCTTAGTGGGACTAGCGGGAATATTCGGGGAGCTGTTTTTT. This codes for CASSLVGLAGIFGELFF. This chain links TRBV7-9 with TRBJ2-2, with TRBD2 matching over 13 bases. Germline V gene data show CDR1 as SEHNR and CDR2 as FQNEAQ (reference sequence). Losses at the gene ends were 1 base for V and 7 bases for J; bases not matched to a gene: 6. The CDR3 is 17 residues long.

The chain is built from TRBV4-1 and TRBJ2-2, with a weak D call TRBD1 (5 bases). V was trimmed by 2 bases and J by 1 base, leaving 8 bases between them. CDR1 and CDR2 (germline): MGHRA, YSYEKL. The CDR3 runs 15 residues. DNA for the CDR3: TGCGCCAGCAGCCAAATGGGGCGGAACACCGGGGAGCTGTTTTTT. Protein sequence: CASSQMGRNTGELFF.

This chain uses TRBV27 with TRBJ2-7; 11 nucleotides agree with TRBD2. Per the germline V gene, CDR1 is MNHEY and CDR2 is SMNVEV (reference sequence). V lost 6 bases to trimming and J lost 2 bases; unmatched junction nucleotides: 9. CDR3 length equals 16 residues. The CDR3: CASRQPGLAEPYEQYF. The CDR3 bases are TGTGCCAGCAGACAACCGGGACTAGCGGAACCCTACGAGCAGTACTTC.

V and J are TRBV19 and TRBJ2-5; possibly TRBD2 for D (5 bases). The CDR3 sequence is 15 residues long. Trimming stripped 4 bases from V and 7 bases from J, with 19 bases between. Germline V gene sequence: CDR1 LNHDA, CDR2 SQIVND (reference sequence). The CDR3 region is CASSRSLAGEGTQYF. The CDR3 bases are TGTGCCAGTAGTAGGTCCCTAGCCGGAGAAGGGACCCAGTACTTC.

The J gene is TRBJ1-2, the V gene TRBV5-1; possible D gene TRBD1, 6 bases. This CDR3 comprises 14 residues. Trimming stripped 0 bases from V and 8 bases from J, with 14 bases between. CDR1 is SGHRS and CDR2 is YFSETQ in the germline V gene. The CDR3 protein is CASSLGTDPKGYTF. The CDR3, as DNA: TGCGCCAGCAGCTTGGGGACAGATCCTAAGGGCTACACCTTC.

This clone was seen just once. The chain joins TRBV6-5 to TRBJ2-3, with D possibly matching TRBD2 (6 bases). The length of the CDR3 is 15 residues. Germline loops: CDR1 MNHEY, CDR2 SVGAGI. Trimming took 5 bases from V and 1 from J, leaving 13 bases between them. The CDR3 sequence: CASSPSATGTDTQYF. In DNA form, the CDR3 reads TGTGCCAGCAGTCCTAGCGCCACGGGCACAGATACGCAGTATTTT.

This clone was recorded once. The chain is built from TRBV5-6 and TRBJ2-5; 9 nucleotides line up with TRBD2. The germline V gene has CDR1 SGHDT and CDR2 YYEEEE. The CDR3 has 16 residues. The trim removed 4 bases at V and 3 bases at J, leaving 10 bases unmatched. The CDR3 region has the DNA TGTGCCAGCAGCCCAACTTTATCTAGCGGGGAAGAGACCCAGTACTTC. This codes for CASSPTLSSGEETQYF.

This sequence joins TRBV19 and TRBJ2-7; 8 bases are shared with TRBD1. CDR1 LNHDA and CDR2 SQIVND come from the germline V gene (reference sequence). V gave up 1 base and J gave up 4 bases; unmatched junction bases: 6. The CDR3 is 15 residues long. The CDR3, as DNA: TGTGCCAGTAGTATAGGGCAGGGGGCGGATTACGAGCAGTACTTC. It is translated as CASSIGQGADYEQYF.

V and J are TRBV6-2 or TRBV6-3 and TRBJ2-2, with D tentatively TRBD2 (6 bases). The germline V and J ends were trimmed by 6 bases and 5 bases, with 16 bases remaining between them. Per the germline V gene, CDR1 is MNHEY and CDR2 is SVGEGT. The CDR3 extends over 15 amino acids. In DNA form, the CDR3 reads TGTGCCAGCAGCCTCGGGACTTACGGAACCGGGGAGCTGTTTTTT. Encoded protein: CASSLGTYGTGELFF.

Only a few counts were recorded for this clone. The chain recombines TRBV5-4 with TRBJ1-2, with D unclear. CDR1 SGHNT and CDR2 YYREEE come from the germline V gene (reference sequence). This CDR3 comprises 13 residues. Deletions cut 5 bases from V and 0 bases from J, with 8 bases between. The CDR3 DNA follows: TGTGCCAGCAGTCTGGGCACTAACTATGGCTACACCTTC. Translated, it gives CASSLGTNYGYTF.

The chain carries TRBV27 and TRBJ1-4; 7 bases line up with TRBD1. V gave up 3 bases and J gave up 6 bases; unmatched junction bases: 4. CDR1 is MNHEY and CDR2 is SMNVEV in the germline V gene (reference sequence). The CDR3 loop spans 14 amino acids. The CDR3 DNA sequence: TGTGCCAGCAGTTTTGGGACAGCCGATGAAAAACTGTTTTTT. Encoded protein: CASSFGTADEKLFF.

V gene TRBV12-3 or TRBV12-4 combines with J gene TRBJ2-1; perhaps TRBD2 as D (5 bases). The CDR3 runs to 12 residues. Between the trimmed V and J ends, which lost 6 bases and 9 bases, there was a span of 12 bases. CDR3 loop: CASSEGRGEQFF. The CDR3, as DNA: TGTGCCAGCAGCGAGGGCCGTGGTGAGCAGTTCTTC.

This clone was picked up one time. The rearrangement uses TRBV28 and TRBJ1-5, with 7 positions matching TRBD1. The CDR3 sequence is 17 residues long. V lost 4 bases, J lost 3 bases, and 12 bases stayed unmatched. The germline V gene encodes CDR1 MDHEN and CDR2 SYDVKM. For the CDR3, the DNA is TGTGCCAGCAGTTCCTGGACAGGTCTACGGGTCAATCAGCCCCAGCATTTT. Its protein is CASSSWTGLRVNQPQHF.

The chain links TRBV14 to TRBJ2-7; 8 bases match TRBD2. CDR3 length: 15 residues. The V gene end was trimmed by 0 bases and the J gene end by 6 bases; junction bases not matched to a gene: 7. Per germline, CDR1 SGHDN and CDR2 FVKESK. CDR3 residues: CASSQDSGLVREQYF. DNA of the CDR3: TGTGCCAGCAGCCAAGATTCGGGACTAGTGCGCGAGCAGTACTTC.

The chain employs TRBV6-4 and TRBJ2-2; a possible D gene is TRBD1 (6 bases). The CDR3 is 14 residues long. Germline CDR1 is MRHNA and CDR2 is SNTAGT. V was cut by 6 bases and J by 2 bases, with 10 bases left in between. CDR3 loop: CASRKGGNTGELFF. The CDR3 nucleotides read TGTGCCAGCAGAAAAGGGGGAAACACCGGGGAGCTGTTTTTT.

Notes on this clone: Other nucleotide sequences from this sample produce the same CDR3. This chain connects TRBV5-1 to TRBJ1-1, with D possibly matching TRBD1 (6 bases). The CDR3 covers 13 residues. Germline V gene lookup returns CDR1 SGHRS and CDR2 YFSETQ. V shed 3 bases and J shed 4 bases, with 10 bases lying between them. CDR3 sequence: CASSSTGRTEAFF. DNA for the CDR3: TGCGCCAGCAGCTCAACAGGGCGCACTGAAGCTTTCTTT.

V gene TRBV7-9 combines with J gene TRBJ2-7, with 8 bases fitting TRBD1. Germline V CDR1 and CDR2: SEHNR, FQNEAQ (reference sequence). The V and J ends lost 6 bases and 6 bases, in that order; junction bases with no gene match: 13. CDR3 length: 15 residues. The CDR3: CASSPLDRGPGEQYF. The CDR3, as DNA: TGTGCCAGCAGTCCTCTAGACAGGGGTCCTGGCGAGCAGTACTTC.

J is TRBJ1-6 and V is TRBV4-1; D ambiguous. V gave up 0 bases and J gave up 9 bases, with 12 bases separating them. Germline CDR1 reads MGHRA; CDR2 reads YSYEKL. The CDR3 is 15 amino acids. CDR3 coding DNA: TGCGCCAGCAGCCAAGAAGGAAACAGCTTTTCACCCCTCCACTTT. This translates into CASSQEGNSFSPLHF.

The rearrangement uses TRBV19 and TRBJ1-2, with a tentative D call TRBD1 (5 bases). This CDR3 spans 14 amino acids. Deletions cut 7 bases from V and 3 bases from J, with 15 bases between. The germline gives CDR1 LNHDA, CDR2 SQIVND (reference sequence). CDR3 in amino acids: CASTFLGQDYGYTF. CDR3 nucleotides: TGTGCCAGTACCTTTTTGGGGCAGGACTATGGCTACACCTTC.

This chain uses TRBV27 with TRBJ1-4; tentatively, D is TRBD1 (5 bases). The CDR3 spans 16 residues. CDR1 and CDR2 (germline): MNHEY, SMNVEV (reference sequence). V was clipped by 2 bases and J by 0 bases, with 10 bases between them. This CDR3 reads CASSLLSTATNEKLFF. The CDR3 region has the DNA TGTGCCAGCAGTTTACTCTCGACAGCAACTAATGAAAAACTGTTTTTT.